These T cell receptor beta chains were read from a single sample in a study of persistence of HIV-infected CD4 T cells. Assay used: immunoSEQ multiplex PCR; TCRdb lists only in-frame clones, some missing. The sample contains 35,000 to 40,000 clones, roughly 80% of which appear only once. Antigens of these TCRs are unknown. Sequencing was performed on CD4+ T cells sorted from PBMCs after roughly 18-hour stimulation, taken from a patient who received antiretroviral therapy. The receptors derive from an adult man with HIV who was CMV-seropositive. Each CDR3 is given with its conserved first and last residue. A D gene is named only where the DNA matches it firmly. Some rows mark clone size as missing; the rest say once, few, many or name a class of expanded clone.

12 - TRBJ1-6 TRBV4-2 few CASSQDLETLHF TGTGCCAGCAGCCAAGATCTCGAAACCCTCCACTTT
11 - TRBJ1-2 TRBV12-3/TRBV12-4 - CASSRQDGYTF TGTGCCAGCAGCCGACAGGATGGCTACACCTTC
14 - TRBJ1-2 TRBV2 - CASSETGGPRGYTF TGTGCCAGCAGTGAAACCGGAGGGCCCCGCGGCTACACCTTC
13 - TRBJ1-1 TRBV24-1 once CATSGGNHPEAFF TGTGCCACCTCGGGCGGGAATCACCCTGAAGCTTTCTTT
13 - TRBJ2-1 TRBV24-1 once CATSRPPVNEQFF TGTGCCACCAGTAGACCCCCTGTGAATGAGCAGTTCTTC
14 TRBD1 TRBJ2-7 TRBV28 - CASSLADRDYEQYF TGTGCCAGCAGTTTAGCTGACAGGGACTACGAGCAGTACTTC
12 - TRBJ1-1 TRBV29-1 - CSVRFGNTEAFF TGCAGCGTTAGATTCGGGAACACTGAAGCTTTCTTT
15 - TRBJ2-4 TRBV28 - CASSLSGQVKNIQYF TGTGCCAGCAGTTTATCAGGGCAGGTCAAAAACATTCAGTACTTC
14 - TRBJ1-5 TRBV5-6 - CASSTGQSGRAQHF TGTGCCAGCAGCACCGGACAGTCCGGGAGGGCCCAGCATTTT
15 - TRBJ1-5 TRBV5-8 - CASSLLVGVGQPQHF TGTGCCAGCAGCCTTTTGGTAGGGGTTGGACAGCCCCAGCATTTT
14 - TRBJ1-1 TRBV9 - CASSGRETNTEAFF TGTGCCAGCAGCGGCCGGGAGACCAACACTGAAGCTTTCTTT
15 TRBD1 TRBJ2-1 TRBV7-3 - CASSFRGTVENEQFF TGTGCCAGCAGCTTCCGAGGGACAGTGGAGAATGAGCAGTTCTTC
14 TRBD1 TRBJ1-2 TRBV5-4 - CASSFQDRRAENTF TGTGCCAGCAGCTTTCAGGACAGGAGGGCGGAGAACACCTTC
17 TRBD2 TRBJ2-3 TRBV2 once CASSPRTSGGASHTQYF TGTGCCAGCAGTCCCCGGACTAGCGGGGGGGCTAGTCATACGCAGTATTTT
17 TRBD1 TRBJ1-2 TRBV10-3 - CAISGRQGALANYGYTF TGTGCCATCAGTGGGAGACAGGGGGCCTTAGCTAACTATGGCTACACCTTC